A single sample gave rise to the 19 T cell receptor beta chains below, sequenced in a study of blood T cells in healthy people across ages. A second PCR, run for about 7 to 11 cycles, used a sample-barcoded 5' primer plus a J-beta primer mix. TCRdb itself ran the 5' RACE reads through MiXCR, one entry per CDR3 protein. In the table there are about a million distinct CDR3 sequences, approximately 49% of which are singletons. The source material was blood. The origin of the receptors is a man aged 25-45 years in good health.

This clonotype showed up just a few times. V and J are TRBV10-3 and TRBJ2-1, with D possibly matching TRBD1 (6 bases). CDR1 is ENHRY, CDR2 SYGVKD, per germline. This CDR3 spans 16 amino acids. V was shortened by 3 bases and J by 2 bases, with 14 bases between the two germline ends. The CDR3 DNA reads TGTGCCATCAGTGACCCCCAGGGGCTCACCTACAATGAGCAGTTCTTC. Encoded protein: CAISDPQGLTYNEQFF.

The CDR3 here is CASSQETRYGYTF. The CDR3 DNA reads as TGTGCCAGCAGCCAAGAGACCCGCTATGGCTACACCTTC. The V gene is TRBV14, the J gene TRBJ1-2; D is unresolved. Trimming shortened V by 0 bases and J by 4 bases, and 6 bases separated the two germline ends. Germline CDR1 reads SGHDN; CDR2 reads FVKESK. CDR3 length equals 13 residues.

Many counts were recorded for this clonotype. V usage is TRBV20-1 and J usage is TRBJ1-2; TRBD1 matches at 8 bases. The CDR3 length is 17 residues. The ends lost 5 bases at V and 0 bases at J; junction bases unmatched: 14. Germline V gene sequence: CDR1 DFQATT, CDR2 SNEGSKA (reference sequence). CDR3 protein: CSAPHFRSGGSNYGYTF. CDR3 DNA: TGCAGTGCTCCCCACTTCCGATCAGGGGGCTCTAACTATGGCTACACCTTC.

As concerns this clonotype: The germline gene is not matched at one end of the junction; a read error may be the cause. V gene TRBV7-7 combines with J gene TRBJ2-1; D is tentatively TRBD1 or TRBD2 (5 bases each). Per the germline V gene, CDR1 is SSHAT and CDR2 is FNYEAQ (reference sequence). CDR3 length: 13 amino acids. CDR3 sequence reads: CASSPASGDEQFF. The CDR3 nucleotides are TGTGCTAGCAGCCCCGCTTCCGGGGACGAGCAGTTCTTC.

The chain carries TRBV27 and TRBJ1-5; 7 bases line up with TRBD1. Germline V gene data show CDR1 as MNHEY and CDR2 as SMNVEV (reference sequence). CDR3 length: 16 amino acids. V shed 2 bases, J shed 3 bases, and the junction held 7 bases outside the gene matches. Here the CDR3 DNA reads TGTGCCAGCAGTTTAGAAGGGGGCGTCGTCAATCAGCCCCAGCATTTT. Translation gives CASSLEGGVVNQPQHF.

This clonotype was recorded a few times. The V call is TRBV20-1, the J call TRBJ2-1; D remains unclear. There are 15 residues in the CDR3. Germline values: CDR1 DFQATT, CDR2 SNEGSKA (reference sequence). Trimming shortened V by 1 base and J by 0 bases, and 10 bases separated the two germline ends. In nucleotides, the CDR3 is TGCAGTGCTAGAGTGGGTGCTAGCTCCTACAATGAGCAGTTCTTC. Encoded protein: CSARVGASSYNEQFF.

The genes are TRBV29-1 and TRBJ1-2; D call uncertain. Germline loops: CDR1 SQVTM, CDR2 ANQGSEA. The CDR3 is 14 amino acids. Trimming took off 1 base at V and 0 bases at J, with 9 bases between the two ends. CDR3 amino acids: CSVEGPDSNYGYTF. The DNA for the CDR3 is TGCAGCGTTGAAGGGCCAGACTCTAACTATGGCTACACCTTC.

This clonotype showed up just a few times. The J gene is TRBJ2-1, the V gene TRBV13; D call uncertain. Trimming pared 0 bases from V and 4 bases from J, leaving 7 bases between. The CDR3 runs 14 residues. Germline CDR1 PRHDT, CDR2 FYEKMQ (reference sequence). The CDR3 nucleotides are TGTGCCAGCAGCTTAGGACAGCAGTACAATGAGCAGTTCTTC. This encodes CASSLGQQYNEQFF.

The rearrangement uses TRBV5-1 and TRBJ2-2, with 7 nucleotides matching TRBD1. The trim removed 4 bases at V and 1 base at J, leaving 4 bases unmatched. CDR1 is SGHRS, CDR2 YFSETQ, per germline. This CDR3 is 15 amino acids long. The CDR3 region is CASSGTGVNTGELFF. The CDR3 nucleotides are TGCGCCAGCAGCGGCACAGGGGTGAACACCGGGGAGCTGTTTTTT.

Ten or more counts support this clonotype. This chain links TRBV4-3 with TRBJ1-5; the D is unclear. Per the germline V gene, CDR1 is LGHNA and CDR2 is YSLEER. With 0 bases removed from V and 1 base from J, the gap between germline ends came to 7 bases. This CDR3 contains 15 residues. CDR3 bases: TGCGCCAGCAGCCAAGAAAGTACGAGCAATCAGCCCCAGCATTTT. Its translation: CASSQESTSNQPQHF.

This clonotype occurred many times. The chain couples TRBV4-3 to TRBJ2-3; no definite D call. The CDR3 extends over 14 amino acids. CDR1 is LGHNA and CDR2 is YSLEER in the germline V gene. The V end was cut by 3 bases, the J end by 1 base, with 8 bases between. The CDR3 DNA reads TGCGCCAGCAGCCATCTTGCCCGCACAGATACGCAGTATTTT. It specifies CASSHLARTDTQYF.

This chain links TRBV9 with TRBJ1-4; TRBD1 agrees at 7 bases. This CDR3 region has 15 residues. The germline V gene has CDR1 SGDLS and CDR2 YYNGEE. Losses at the gene ends were 3 bases for V and 8 bases for J; bases not matched to a gene: 10. The CDR3 nucleotides read TGTGCCAGCAGCGAGACAGGGCGGGGGGAGGAAAAACTGTTTTTT. This codes for CASSETGRGEEKLFF.

This clonotype was picked up one time. The chain joins TRBV15 to TRBJ2-5, with D perhaps matching TRBD1 (5 bases). The last part of the DNA fits TRBJ2-4 better; the J call may be wrong. The germline CDR1 and CDR2 sequences are LNHNV and YYDKDF (reference sequence). The CDR3 has 15 residues. The CDR3 loop is CATSRDGSGKNIQYF. Written as DNA, the CDR3 is TGTGCCACCAGCAGAGATGGGTCAGGGAAAAACATTCAGTACTTC.

V gene TRBV10-3 combines with J gene TRBJ2-2; D may be TRBD1 or TRBD2 (5 bases each). V lost 6 bases and J lost 6, with 20 bases in between. Looked up from germline, CDR1 is ENHRY and CDR2 is SYGVKD. This CDR3 is built from 16 residues. CDR3 sequence: CAIRAGAGSNAGELFF. DNA of the CDR3: TGTGCCATCAGGGCTGGGGCAGGGAGTAACGCCGGGGAGCTGTTTTTT.

This clonotype has a handful of counts. The J gene is TRBJ1-2, the V gene TRBV5-1; 10 nucleotides line up with TRBD1. This CDR3 is built from 16 residues. Losses at the gene ends were 1 base for V and 6 bases for J; bases not matched to a gene: 9. The germline V gene has CDR1 SGHRS and CDR2 YFSETQ. CDR3 sequence (DNA): TGCGCCAGCAGCTTGCGGACTTTGACAGGGGGCGATGGCTACACCTTC. Protein sequence: CASSLRTLTGGDGYTF.

V gene TRBV5-4 combines with J gene TRBJ2-3; the match to TRBD2 covers 12 bases. This CDR3 comprises 17 residues. The J segment lost 0 bases and the V segment lost 4 bases, leaving 6 bases of the junction unmatched. Germline CDR1 SGHNT, CDR2 YYREEE (reference sequence). The CDR3 loop reads CASSTLAGGFSTDTQYF. The CDR3 coding sequence is TGTGCCAGCAGCACACTAGCGGGGGGTTTTAGCACAGATACGCAGTATTTT.

The rearrangement uses TRBV5-1 and TRBJ2-5, with TRBD1 as a possible D gene (6 bases). Germline values: CDR1 SGHRS, CDR2 YFSETQ. Between the trimmed V and J ends, which lost 4 bases and 11 bases, there was a span of 24 bases. This CDR3 has 15 amino acids. Here the CDR3 reads CASSPSDGTSPTQYF. In DNA, the CDR3 is TGCGCCAGCAGCCCAAGCGACGGGACAAGTCCCACGCAGTACTTC.

The chain combines TRBV7-8 with TRBJ2-3; D uncertain. The V end lost 1 base, the J end lost 6 bases, and 5 bases lay between the germline ends. The CDR3 is made up of 12 amino acids. Germline-derived CDR1 and CDR2 are SGHVS and FQNEAQ. DNA of the CDR3: TGTGCCAGCAGCTTAGGCCATGATACGCAGTATTTT. It yields the protein CASSLGHDTQYF.

This clonotype was recorded many times. The rearrangement links TRBV29-1 to TRBJ2-7, with a tentative D call TRBD1 (6 bases). The V end was cut by 3 bases, the J end by 1 base, with 13 bases between. This CDR3 spans 14 amino acids. The germline gives CDR1 SQVTM, CDR2 ANQGSEA. The chain's CDR3 is CSVDGGGESYEQYF. The CDR3 DNA is TGCAGCGTTGATGGTGGGGGCGAGTCCTACGAGCAGTACTTC.